This passage covers 12 T cell receptor beta chains from one sample sequenced in a study of blood T cell repertoires in COVID-19. Data came from immunoSEQ multiplex PCR; TCRdb stores just in-frame clones and leaves some out. The data contain 200,000 to 250,000 clones, roughly four fifths of them seen just once; the ten biggest clones take up around 1.8%. Sequenced sample: PBMCs or T cells enriched from blood (not recorded which). Every receptor here comes from a man in his fifties or sixties who had recovered from COVID-19.

On this clone: This sample includes further DNA sequences coding for the same CDR3. The V and J genes are TRBV7-9 and TRBJ1-3; D may be TRBD1 (6 bases). CDR1 is SEHNR, CDR2 FQNEAQ, per germline (reference sequence). Trimming removed 1 base from V and 2 bases from J, with 6 bases in between. The CDR3 totals 14 residues. The CDR3 DNA reads TGTGCCAGCAGCTTAGACAGGGCTGGAAACACCATATATTTT. This codes for CASSLDRAGNTIYF.

The genes are TRBV14 and TRBJ1-4; no reliable D call. V lost 4 bases to trimming and J lost 4 bases, with 10 bases between them. The germline V gene encodes CDR1 SGHDN and CDR2 FVKESK. The CDR3 extends over 14 amino acids. Written as DNA, the CDR3 is TGTGCCAGCAGCCTGACGGACTTTAATGAAAAACTGTTTTTT. Translated: CASSLTDFNEKLFF.

The chain employs TRBV19 and TRBJ2-5, with TRBD2 matching 16 bases. The J segment lost 4 bases and the V segment lost 5 bases, leaving 7 bases of the junction unmatched. CDR1 is LNHDA, CDR2 SQIVND, per germline (reference sequence). The CDR3 covers 17 residues. The CDR3 loop is CASSAPGLAGGLETQYF. The DNA of the CDR3 is TGTGCCAGTAGTGCTCCGGGACTAGCGGGGGGGTTAGAGACCCAGTACTTC.

For the CDR3, the DNA is TGTGCCAGCAGGCCCTCCCCCAGGGCCGGTCAGCCCCAGCATTTT. Amino acid sequence: CASRPSPRAGQPQHF. The rearrangement uses TRBV7-8 and TRBJ1-5; D might be TRBD1 (5 bases). Trimming left V 6 bases short and J 6 bases short, with 18 bases between. Germline values: CDR1 SGHVS, CDR2 FQNEAQ. This CDR3 has 15 residues.

This clone was counted between two and nine times. This chain joins TRBV6-5 and TRBJ2-7; 9 bases line up with TRBD1. CDR1 MNHEY and CDR2 SVGAGI come from the germline V gene. After removal of 2 bases from V and 7 bases from J, the junction contained 9 bases not matched to a gene. The CDR3 covers 15 residues. The CDR3 loop reads CASSYHIDRGVEQYF. In DNA form, the CDR3 reads TGTGCCAGCAGTTACCACATCGACAGGGGGGTAGAGCAGTACTTC.

This clone was recorded many times. The rearrangement uses TRBV5-8 and TRBJ2-7, with D possibly matching TRBD1 (6 bases). Germline CDR1 is SGHTS and CDR2 is YDEGEE. The CDR3 sequence is 16 residues long. Trimming shortened V by 4 bases and J by 1 base, and 18 bases separated the two germline ends. CDR3 coding DNA: TGTGCCAGCAGCCCCGACTCCGGGACATCTTCCTACGAGCAGTACTTC. Translation: CASSPDSGTSSYEQYF.

Only a few counts were recorded for this clone. The rearrangement links TRBV27 to TRBJ2-7; D is perhaps TRBD1 (6 bases). CDR3 length: 14 amino acids. CDR1 is MNHEY and CDR2 is SMNVEV in the germline V gene (reference sequence). V lost 6 bases, J lost 4 bases, and 16 bases lay in between. The CDR3 protein is CASRGLPQGYEQYF. The CDR3 region has the DNA TGTGCCAGCAGAGGTCTCCCCCAGGGGTACGAGCAGTACTTC.

This chain connects TRBV29-1 to TRBJ1-1; TRBD1 matches 8 bases. Germline V gene lookup returns CDR1 SQVTM and CDR2 ANQGSEA. V shed 7 bases and J 4 bases; nucleotides not matched to a gene: 8. The CDR3 consists of 13 residues. The CDR3 DNA sequence: TGCAGCGCTGGGACAGGAACTGCCACTGAAGCTTTCTTT. It is translated as CSAGTGTATEAFF.

The chain carries TRBV11-2 and TRBJ1-1; maybe TRBD1 (6 bases). Trimming pared 1 base from V and 4 bases from J, leaving 10 bases between. In germline, CDR1 is SGHAT, CDR2 FQNNGV. The CDR3 spans 14 residues. This CDR3 is CASSLAQGSTEAFF. The CDR3 DNA reads as TGTGCCAGCAGCTTAGCCCAGGGGAGCACTGAAGCTTTCTTT.

This clone was seen many times. The chain has TRBV5-6 and TRBJ1-2; D is uncertain. The CDR3 totals 15 residues. Trimming cost V 4 bases and J 2 bases, with 15 bases left between them. Germline CDR1 and CDR2: SGHDT and YYEEEE. As DNA, the CDR3 is TGTGCCAGCAGCGGCGATTCGGGAGGAAACTATGGCTACACCTTC. Translation gives CASSGDSGGNYGYTF.

The gene calls are TRBV29-1 and TRBJ2-3; 8 nucleotides match TRBD2. J was trimmed by 4 bases and V by 5 bases; bases with no gene match: 5. The germline V gene encodes CDR1 SQVTM and CDR2 ANQGSEA. CDR3 length: 13 residues. The CDR3 spells CSVPAGGADTQYF. In DNA, the CDR3 is TGCAGCGTTCCCGCCGGGGGGGCAGATACGCAGTATTTT.

The gene calls are TRBV2 and TRBJ1-3; D possibly corresponds to TRBD1 (5 bases). The V end was cut by 7 bases, the J end by 0 bases, with 16 bases between. This CDR3 spans 16 amino acids. Per the germline V gene, CDR1 is SNHLY and CDR2 is FYNNEI. The CDR3 DNA follows: TGTGCCAGCACCTCGGGGGGAGACGTCTCTGGAAACACCATATATTTT. Translated, it gives CASTSGGDVSGNTIYF.